These T cell receptor beta chains were read from a single sample in a study of immune evolution from preneoplasia to lung adenocarcinoma. TCRdb's table, derived via immunoSEQ multiplex PCR, lists solely in-frame clones and lacks some. The repertoire holds 1,700 or so clones, with around 72% as singletons. Sequenced input: FFPE minimally invasive lung adenocarcinoma tissue. The source is a person aged 60-80 years with lung adenocarcinoma. The CDR3 runs from the conserved cysteine through the conserved F or W. Fields, in order: J gene, clone size, V gene, CDR3 protein. The size field is filled for only some rows; it gives once, few, many or a size class.

j_gene: TRBJ2-2; abundance: -; v_gene: TRBV29-1; CDR3aa: CSVEGGAGTGELFF
j_gene: TRBJ2-2; abundance: once; v_gene: TRBV6-4; CDR3aa: CASSVGTSGGTGELFF
j_gene: TRBJ1-1; abundance: once; v_gene: TRBV25-1; CDR3aa: CASSEGEASAEAFF
j_gene: TRBJ2-3; abundance: -; v_gene: TRBV9; CDR3aa: CASSSGGNTQYF
j_gene: TRBJ1-6; abundance: -; v_gene: TRBV5-4; CDR3aa: CASRQSGTQGNSPLHF
j_gene: -; abundance: -; v_gene: TRBV28; CDR3aa: CASSQTYEQYF
j_gene: TRBJ1-1; abundance: few; v_gene: TRBV7-9; CDR3aa: CATSNHTEAFF
j_gene: TRBJ1-5; abundance: -; v_gene: TRBV2; CDR3aa: CASSEGRNQPQHF
j_gene: TRBJ1-3; abundance: few; v_gene: TRBV28; CDR3aa: CASSPLVGISGNTIYF
j_gene: TRBJ2-7; abundance: -; v_gene: TRBV7-2; CDR3aa: CASSSTGGLGYEQYF
j_gene: TRBJ2-1; abundance: -; v_gene: TRBV7-9; CDR3aa: CASSLGEQWDNEQFF
j_gene: TRBJ1-4; abundance: -; v_gene: TRBV27; CDR3aa: CASSIGREQKLFF
j_gene: TRBJ2-3; abundance: -; v_gene: TRBV4-3; CDR3aa: CASSPYPGGGSAQYF
j_gene: TRBJ2-1; abundance: -; v_gene: TRBV7-6; CDR3aa: CASSLLTGSGNEQFF
j_gene: TRBJ2-3; abundance: once; v_gene: TRBV18; CDR3aa: CASSPTGGQDTQYF
j_gene: TRBJ1-2; abundance: -; v_gene: TRBV5-1; CDR3aa: CASSLPGVGYGYTF
j_gene: TRBJ2-3; abundance: -; v_gene: TRBV11-1; CDR3aa: CASSLFGATSTDTQYF
j_gene: TRBJ1-2; abundance: -; v_gene: TRBV7-2; CDR3aa: CASSPGTNNYGYTF
j_gene: TRBJ2-7; abundance: few; v_gene: TRBV4-1; CDR3aa: CASSPKDGVSGEQYF
j_gene: TRBJ1-2; abundance: -; v_gene: TRBV5-1; CDR3aa: CASSSNYGYTF
j_gene: TRBJ1-2; abundance: -; v_gene: TRBV28; CDR3aa: CASSLVMGQAKEDYGYTF
j_gene: TRBJ1-1; abundance: -; v_gene: TRBV14; CDR3aa: CASSQQGYTEAFF
j_gene: TRBJ1-1; abundance: few; v_gene: TRBV11-2; CDR3aa: CASSRGGWTEAFF
j_gene: TRBJ2-1; abundance: -; v_gene: TRBV6-1; CDR3aa: CASSDYGYNEQFF
j_gene: TRBJ2-7; abundance: -; v_gene: TRBV28; CDR3aa: CASSLQGFSYEQYF
j_gene: TRBJ2-7; abundance: -; v_gene: TRBV30; CDR3aa: CAWSVLKGLRAYEQYF
j_gene: TRBJ2-2; abundance: -; v_gene: TRBV5-1; CDR3aa: CASSLSFTTGGAGELFF
j_gene: TRBJ2-7; abundance: -; v_gene: TRBV19; CDR3aa: CASSMEGGYEQYF
j_gene: TRBJ2-7; abundance: -; v_gene: TRBV6-1; CDR3aa: CASSSDYEQYF
j_gene: TRBJ1-2; abundance: once; v_gene: TRBV30; CDR3aa: CAWSPSGYGYTF
j_gene: TRBJ1-2; abundance: -; v_gene: TRBV5-4; CDR3aa: CASGDRGKAPNYGYTF
j_gene: TRBJ2-1; abundance: -; v_gene: TRBV9; CDR3aa: CASSVGVSGGYNEQFF
j_gene: TRBJ2-7; abundance: -; v_gene: TRBV7-2; CDR3aa: CASSSRTGVYEQYF
j_gene: TRBJ1-2; abundance: few; v_gene: TRBV2; CDR3aa: CASSDRVDYGYTF
j_gene: TRBJ1-1; abundance: -; v_gene: TRBV6-6; CDR3aa: CASRLTANTEAFF
j_gene: TRBJ1-2; abundance: -; v_gene: TRBV6-6; CDR3aa: CASSYSTANYGYTF
j_gene: TRBJ2-3; abundance: -; v_gene: TRBV5-1; CDR3aa: CASSLVWTSEGTDTQYF
j_gene: TRBJ1-5; abundance: -; v_gene: TRBV7-2; CDR3aa: CASSLEGGFSRQPQHF
j_gene: TRBJ2-1; abundance: -; v_gene: TRBV5-1; CDR3aa: CASSLDVSSYNEQFF
j_gene: TRBJ1-5; abundance: few; v_gene: TRBV5-8; CDR3aa: CASSFPNSPQHF
j_gene: TRBJ2-5; abundance: -; v_gene: TRBV9; CDR3aa: CASSGGQGGETQYF
j_gene: TRBJ1-3; abundance: -; v_gene: TRBV6-1; CDR3aa: CASSQHQGNTIYF
j_gene: TRBJ2-1; abundance: -; v_gene: TRBV5-1; CDR3aa: CASSPVLGWDGEQFF
j_gene: TRBJ1-1; abundance: -; v_gene: TRBV5-1; CDR3aa: CASRPTENTEAFF
j_gene: TRBJ2-3; abundance: -; v_gene: TRBV7-9; CDR3aa: CASSLMSSGGTDTQYF
j_gene: TRBJ2-5; abundance: -; v_gene: TRBV18; CDR3aa: CASSLAGDQETQYF
j_gene: TRBJ1-1; abundance: -; v_gene: TRBV11-3; CDR3aa: CASSLLNTEAFF
j_gene: TRBJ2-2; abundance: few; v_gene: TRBV6-5; CDR3aa: CASSYSTANTGELFF
j_gene: TRBJ1-1; abundance: -; v_gene: TRBV15; CDR3aa: CATSREGTGGMRTEAFF
j_gene: TRBJ1-4; abundance: -; v_gene: TRBV7-9; CDR3aa: CASSRDPGLEKLFF
j_gene: TRBJ1-1; abundance: -; v_gene: TRBV5-4; CDR3aa: CASSVAAGRVNTEAFF
j_gene: TRBJ1-2; abundance: -; v_gene: TRBV5-4; CDR3aa: CAISGSAGANYGYTF
j_gene: TRBJ2-3; abundance: few; v_gene: TRBV7-2; CDR3aa: CVNGTELAGGCRDTQYF
j_gene: -; abundance: -; v_gene: TRBV5-1; CDR3aa: CASSWQGITYEQYF
j_gene: TRBJ2-7; abundance: few; v_gene: TRBV5-1; CDR3aa: CASRSTSGSSYEQYF